Below are 21 T cell receptor beta chains sequenced from a single sample in a study of human T cells and chemical hapten exposure. TCRdb called the RACE reads again in MiXCR, with one record for every CDR3 protein. In the table there are 180,000 or so distinct CDR3 sequences, about a fifth of which are singletons. Time point noted: patch test 1, 2 weeks after DPC sensitization. This sample's treatment: therapeutic diphenylcyclopropenone sensitization with weekly scalp DPC. Here the sequenced sample was whole blood, taken in connection with sensitization to the hapten diphenylcyclopropenone (DPC). The origin of the receptors is a woman aged 45-60 years with alopecia areata. Some clones in this sample may be carry-over from other donors' samples.

This clonotype was detected only a few times. The J gene is TRBJ2-7, the V gene TRBV7-2; 10 positions agree with TRBD1. This CDR3 comprises 16 residues. The junction had 8 bases not matched to a gene; V was cut back by 4 bases and J by 2 bases. Germline V gives CDR1 SGHTA, CDR2 FQGNSA. CDR3 protein: CASSYPAGQGTYEQYF. The CDR3 DNA reads TGTGCCAGCAGCTATCCAGCGGGACAGGGGACCTACGAGCAGTACTTC.

This clonotype was counted a few times. The rearrangement joins TRBV3-1 to TRBJ2-1; a weak D match, TRBD2 (6 bases). Germline V CDR1 and CDR2: LGHDT, YNNKEL (reference sequence). Trimming cost V 4 bases and J 4 bases, with 14 bases left between them. The CDR3 has 15 amino acids. CDR3: CASSRTHGSYNEQFF. The CDR3 DNA is TGTGCCAGCAGCCGGACTCACGGGAGTTACAATGAGCAGTTCTTC.

This clonotype occurred a few times. The chain carries TRBV2 and TRBJ1-1; the match to TRBD1 covers 8 bases. V lost 6 bases, J lost 6 bases, and 12 bases stayed unmatched. Germline V lookup: CDR1 SNHLY, CDR2 FYNNEI. There are 15 residues in the CDR3. This CDR3 is CASRRYGAGGSEAFF. CDR3 in DNA: TGTGCCAGCAGAAGATATGGGGCAGGGGGCTCTGAAGCTTTCTTT.

J is TRBJ1-1 and V is TRBV6-6; 7 bases fit TRBD1. This CDR3 contains 13 residues. J lost 8 bases, V lost 5 bases, and 8 bases had no gene match. Germline-derived CDR1 and CDR2 are MNHNY and SVGAGI (reference sequence). DNA for the CDR3: TGTGCCAGCAGTACCGCCCCGGACAGGGAAGCTTTCTTT. Translation: CASSTAPDREAFF.

The CDR3 DNA follows: TGTGCCAGCAGTCGACAGGGGGCCTTTAGGGATGAGCAGTTCTTC. It specifies CASSRQGAFRDEQFF. The V and J genes are TRBV6-5 and TRBJ2-1; 10 nucleotides agree with TRBD1. Trimming at V came to 5 bases and at J to 8 bases, leaving 9 bases not matched to a gene. Germline V CDR1 and CDR2: MNHEY, SVGAGI. The CDR3 covers 15 residues.

V and J are TRBV20-1 and TRBJ1-2; perhaps TRBD1 as D (5 bases). Germline loops: CDR1 DFQATT, CDR2 SNEGSKA (reference sequence). Trimming took 2 bases from V and 0 from J, leaving 19 bases between them. This CDR3 has 17 amino acids. The CDR3 nucleotides read TGCAGTGCTAGATCCACCGGGACCGACTTAGCTAACTATGGCTACACCTTC. The encoded protein is CSARSTGTDLANYGYTF.

This clonotype was observed a handful of times. V usage is TRBV6-1 and J usage is TRBJ1-5, with TRBD1 matching over 7 bases. V lost 3 bases, J lost 4 bases, and 6 bases stayed unmatched. Germline-derived CDR1 and CDR2 are MNHNS and SASEGT. The length of the CDR3 is 15 residues. CDR3 DNA: TGTGCCAGCAGTGAGACGAGGACAGGTAATCAGCCCCAGCATTTT. Its translation: CASSETRTGNQPQHF.

This clonotype was counted a few times. This chain connects TRBV29-1 to TRBJ2-2, with 9 bases aligning to TRBD2. The CDR3 contains 14 residues. J gave up 6 bases and V 4 bases, and 6 bases lay outside the gene matches. Germline lookup yields CDR1 SQVTM and CDR2 ANQGSEA. The CDR3 reads CSVGGLARAGELFF. The CDR3 DNA sequence: TGCAGCGTTGGAGGACTAGCGCGGGCCGGGGAGCTGTTTTTT.

The table lists this clonotype with many counts. The gene calls are TRBV10-3 and TRBJ1-5, with 7 bases matching TRBD1. The V gene's germline CDR1 is ENHRY and CDR2 SYGVKD. This CDR3 is 14 amino acids long. V lost 2 bases and J lost 2; bases outside the gene matches: 0. The CDR3 loop reads CAISETGGNQPQHF. CDR3 nucleotides: TGTGCCATCAGTGAGACAGGGGGCAATCAGCCCCAGCATTTT.

This chain joins TRBV3-1 and TRBJ2-1; the match to TRBD2 covers 9 bases. The CDR3 runs 15 residues. CDR1 and CDR2 from the germline V gene are LGHDT and YNNKEL (reference sequence). The trim removed 4 bases at V and 6 bases at J, leaving 7 bases unmatched. The chain's CDR3 is CASSPPGLAFNEQFF. The CDR3 coding sequence is TGTGCCAGCAGCCCTCCGGGACTAGCTTTCAATGAGCAGTTCTTC.

This chain joins TRBV10-3 and TRBJ1-1; no clear D. Trimming pared 3 bases from V and 0 bases from J, leaving 5 bases between. The CDR3 length is 13 residues. Germline V gene sequence: CDR1 ENHRY, CDR2 SYGVKD. The CDR3 region has the DNA TGTGCCATCAGTGAATGGATGAACACTGAAGCTTTCTTT. This gives the protein CAISEWMNTEAFF.

The gene calls are TRBV10-3 and TRBJ2-2; tentatively, D is TRBD2 (6 bases). Germline V gene lookup returns CDR1 ENHRY and CDR2 SYGVKD. The V gene lost 4 bases and the J gene lost 2 bases, with 11 bases spanning the gap. The CDR3 is 15 residues long. CDR3 in DNA: TGTGCCATCAGTGGGGGGACTCATAACACCGGGGAGCTGTTTTTT. Encoded protein: CAISGGTHNTGELFF.

This clonotype was observed once. The chain is built from TRBV15 and TRBJ2-1; D call uncertain. Germline V lookup: CDR1 LNHNV, CDR2 YYDKDF (reference sequence). Deletions cut 2 bases from V and 4 bases from J, with 9 bases between. CDR3 size: 14 residues. CDR3 in amino acids: CATSRPETYNEQFF. CDR3 coding DNA: TGTGCCACCAGCAGACCGGAGACTTACAATGAGCAGTTCTTC.

This clonotype appeared a few times. The chain is built from TRBV9 and TRBJ1-3; D is uncertain. CDR3 length: 13 amino acids. Trimming left V 4 bases short and J 9 bases short, with 14 bases between. CDR1 is SGDLS and CDR2 is YYNGEE in the germline V gene. The CDR3, as DNA: TGTGCCAGCAGCCCAGCGGTGGAGCGCACCATATATTTT. It codes for CASSPAVERTIYF.

The chain carries TRBV7-2 and TRBJ2-3; D is unclear. The V gene's germline CDR1 is SGHTA and CDR2 FQGNSA. The length of the CDR3 is 14 residues. V shed 2 bases and J shed 3 bases, with 9 bases lying between them. The CDR3 DNA follows: TGTGCCAGCAGCTTATATATTAGAACAGATACGCAGTATTTT. Its protein is CASSLYIRTDTQYF. Supplemented by reference TRBV7-2 and TRBJ2-3, the full variable domain reads GAGVSQSPSNKVTEKGKDVELRCDPISGHTALYWYRQSLGQGLEFLIYFQGNSAPDKSGLPSDRFSAERTGGSVSTLTIQRTQQEDSAVYLCASSLYIRTDTQYFGPGTRLTVL.

To note about this clonotype: Germline is not matched at one junction end, which may reflect a read error. The genes are TRBV3-1 and TRBJ1-2; TRBD1 matches at 8 bases. This CDR3 region has 15 residues. Germline CDR1 is LGHDT and CDR2 is YNNKEL (reference sequence). The DNA for the CDR3 is TGTGCCAGCAGTCAAGGATTCCACAGGGGGTATGGCTACACCTTC. Translated: CASSQGFHRGYGYTF.

The chain is built from TRBV20-1 and TRBJ2-7, with D uncertain. V was clipped by 2 bases and J by 5 bases, with 7 bases between them. Germline V gene data show CDR1 as DFQATT and CDR2 as SNEGSKA (reference sequence). This CDR3 has 11 amino acids. In DNA form, the CDR3 reads TGCAGTGCTAGAATAATAGACGAGCAGTACTTC. Translated, it gives CSARIIDEQYF.

This clonotype appeared many times. This sequence joins TRBV9 and TRBJ1-1, with 7 bases identical to TRBD1. Germline-derived CDR1 and CDR2 are SGDLS and YYNGEE. V lost 10 bases to trimming and J lost 5 bases; unmatched junction nucleotides: 11. CDR3 length: 13 amino acids. The CDR3 nucleotides read TGTGCCTCCCAGGGGGACCCCGGAACTGAAGCTTTCTTT. Translation: CASQGDPGTEAFF.

This chain uses TRBV20-1 with TRBJ2-7, with 10 positions matching TRBD2. The germline V gene encodes CDR1 DFQATT and CDR2 SNEGSKA (reference sequence). Germline trimming cut 5 bases from V and 6 bases from J; bases unmatched to any gene: 13. This CDR3 region has 15 residues. The CDR3 coding sequence is TGCAGTGCTGAGGATTTCGGGACTAGCGACATCGAGCAGTACTTC. This translates into CSAEDFGTSDIEQYF.

This clonotype was recorded a few times. V gene TRBV7-3 combines with J gene TRBJ1-1; TRBD1 might be the D (5 bases). Germline V gene data show CDR1 as SGHTA and CDR2 as FQGTGA. This CDR3 region has 14 residues. V dropped 1 base and J dropped 6 bases, with 12 bases sitting between them. The CDR3 region has the DNA TGTGCCAGCAGCTTAAGAGGGGATGGGTCTGAAGCTTTCTTT. This gives the protein CASSLRGDGSEAFF. The full variable domain, rest sourced from reference TRBV7-3 and TRBJ1-1, is GAGVSQTPSNKVTEKGKYVELRCDPISGHTALYWYRQSLGQGPEFLIYFQGTGAADDSGLPNDRFFAVRPEGSVSTLKIQRTERGDSAVYLCASSLRGDGSEAFFGQGTRLTVV.

This clonotype was observed a handful of times. This chain joins TRBV27 and TRBJ2-1; 9 nucleotides match TRBD1. Trimming at V came to 6 bases and at J to 10 bases, leaving 7 bases not matched to a gene. Germline V CDR1 and CDR2: MNHEY, SMNVEV (reference sequence). The CDR3 covers 13 residues. The chain's CDR3 is CASRTQGAGEQFF. Here the CDR3 DNA reads TGTGCCAGCAGAACACAGGGGGCTGGCGAGCAGTTCTTC.